The 32 T cell receptor beta chains listed next were all sequenced from one sample in a study of shared clonotypes between healthy human individuals. Profiled with immunoSEQ multiplex PCR; TCRdb holds only in-frame clones, not every one. The repertoire holds 2 million to 2.5 million clones, with more than 80% as singletons. Sequencing was done on a sample of naive CD4+ T cells from PBMCs. Subset denoted: CD45RA+ positively selected. All receptors derive from a man aged 18 to 29 in good health. Some clones in this sample may be carry-over from other donors' samples.

V is TRBV28 and J is TRBJ1-5; 9 bases map to TRBD1. Germline V gene sequence: CDR1 MDHEN, CDR2 SYDVKM. The V and J ends lost 1 base and 2 bases, in that order; junction bases with no gene match: 3. The CDR3 runs 16 residues. This chain's CDR3 is CASSLSQGAGNQPQHF. As DNA, the CDR3 is TGTGCCAGCAGTTTATCACAGGGGGCAGGCAATCAGCCCCAGCATTTT.

V gene TRBV6-1 combines with J gene TRBJ2-1; tentative D call: TRBD2 (5 bases). The germline V and J ends were trimmed by 8 bases and 6 bases, with 17 bases remaining between them. The CDR3 runs 14 residues. Germline V gene data show CDR1 as MNHNS and CDR2 as SASEGT. The CDR3 protein is CASGLSEGLNEQFF. The CDR3 region has the DNA TGTGCCAGCGGCCTCTCAGAGGGCCTCAATGAGCAGTTCTTC.

The J gene is TRBJ2-1, the V gene TRBV5-1; D is uncertain. The CDR3 is 15 amino acids. Germline V lookup: CDR1 SGHRS, CDR2 YFSETQ. Trimming took off 4 bases at V and 0 bases at J, with 11 bases between the two ends. The CDR3 reads CASSPEDPSYNEQFF. The CDR3 nucleotides are TGCGCCAGCAGCCCGGAAGACCCCTCCTACAATGAGCAGTTCTTC.

V and J are TRBV19 and TRBJ1-2; D may be TRBD1 (6 bases). Trimming cost V 2 bases and J 5 bases, with 9 bases left between them. Germline V gene sequence: CDR1 LNHDA, CDR2 SQIVND (reference sequence). This CDR3 is built from 13 residues. DNA for the CDR3: TGTGCCAGTAGTATATGGACAGCTTATGGCTACACCTTC. Translating it yields CASSIWTAYGYTF.

The chain joins TRBV2 to TRBJ2-3; TRBD1 aligns across 8 bases. With V trimmed by 4 bases and J by 2 bases, 8 bases remained unmatched. From germline, CDR1 is SNHLY and CDR2 FYNNEI. CDR3 length: 16 residues. The DNA of the CDR3 is TGTGCCAGCAGTGCCACTGACAGGGGAAACACAGATACGCAGTATTTT. Encoded protein: CASSATDRGNTDTQYF. Supplemented by reference TRBV2 and TRBJ2-3, the full variable domain reads EPEVTQTPSHQVTQMGQEVILRCVPISNHLYFYWYRQILGQKVEFLVSFYNNEISEKSEIFDDQFSVERPDGSNFTLKIRSTKLEDSAMYFCASSATDRGNTDTQYFGPGTRLTVL.

Note on this clone: The same CDR3 is also encoded by other DNA sequences in this sample. The chain joins TRBV5-1 to TRBJ1-4; TRBD1 is a possible D gene (6 bases). Germline CDR1 is SGHRS and CDR2 is YFSETQ. V was clipped by 2 bases and J by 7 bases, with 12 bases between them. The CDR3 totals 14 residues. The CDR3 region has the DNA TGCGCCAGCAGCTTCGGGGGGGCAGGTGAAAAACTGTTTTTT. Protein sequence: CASSFGGAGEKLFF.

This chain joins TRBV21-1 and TRBJ2-1; the table calls TRBD1, which could not be checked here. TRBV21-1 counts as a pseudogene. The CDR3 covers 17 residues. In nucleotides, the CDR3 is TGTGCCAGCAGCCCTCCAGACGACAGGGGTTCGAGCAATGAGCAGTTCTTC. Protein: CASSPPDDRGSSNEQFF.

The gene calls are TRBV5-1 and TRBJ1-1, with 7 bases aligning to TRBD1. The germline V gene has CDR1 SGHRS and CDR2 YFSETQ. The CDR3 is 16 amino acids. Trimming at V came to 4 bases and at J to 8 bases, leaving 17 bases not matched to a gene. The CDR3 loop reads CASSPRPTGWSTEAFF. CDR3 bases: TGCGCCAGCAGCCCGCGACCGACAGGGTGGTCCACCGAAGCTTTCTTT.

The chain is built from TRBV29-1 and TRBJ2-7; tentatively, D is TRBD1 (5 bases). Germline-derived CDR1 and CDR2 are SQVTM and ANQGSEA. V lost 4 bases, J lost 1 base, and 11 bases lay in between. The CDR3 is 13 amino acids. Here the CDR3 reads CSVAGKMSYEQYF. The CDR3 region has the DNA TGCAGCGTTGCAGGGAAGATGTCCTACGAGCAGTACTTC.

J is TRBJ2-7 and V is TRBV10-2, with a weak D call TRBD2 (6 bases). The CDR3 is made up of 13 amino acids. The V end was cut by 6 bases, the J end by 3 bases, with 12 bases between. Germline V gene sequence: CDR1 WSHSY, CDR2 SAAADI. CDR3 amino acids: CASSGTPGYEQYF. The CDR3 DNA reads as TGCGCCAGCAGCGGGACTCCAGGCTACGAGCAGTACTTC.

V gene TRBV7-2 combines with J gene TRBJ2-6; no definite D call. Germline V gene sequence: CDR1 SGHTA, CDR2 FQGNSA. There are 16 residues in the CDR3. The V and J ends lost 1 base and 1 base respectively, with 8 bases between them. CDR3 coding DNA: TGTGCCAGCAGCTTAGATACCATTTCTGGGGCCAACGTCCTGACTTTC. It specifies CASSLDTISGANVLTF.

The chain recombines TRBV7-9 with TRBJ2-5; D may be TRBD1 (6 bases). CDR1 is SEHNR, CDR2 FQNEAQ, per germline (reference sequence). The CDR3 runs to 14 residues. Trimming left V 1 base short and J 5 bases short, with 11 bases between. CDR3 sequence (DNA): TGTGCCAGCAGCTTAGTTTCAGGGGTTGAGACCCAGTACTTC. Residues: CASSLVSGVETQYF.

J is TRBJ2-2 and V is TRBV19; D is possibly TRBD1 or TRBD2 (5 bases each). Germline values: CDR1 LNHDA, CDR2 SQIVND (reference sequence). This CDR3 is 17 amino acids long. V shed 3 bases and J shed 6 bases, with 20 bases lying between them. CDR3 region: CASSIARSGGRAGELFF. CDR3 nucleotide sequence: TGTGCCAGTAGTATCGCTAGAAGTGGGGGTCGCGCCGGGGAGCTGTTTTTT.

The chain links TRBV7-2 to TRBJ2-1; TRBD2 matches at 8 bases. J gave up 1 base and V 0 bases, and 2 bases lay outside the gene matches. The CDR3 is 16 amino acids. The V gene's germline CDR1 is SGHTA and CDR2 FQGNSA. CDR3 DNA: TGTGCCAGCAGCTTAGCCGGGGGGGTTTCCTACAATGAGCAGTTCTTC. Residues: CASSLAGGVSYNEQFF.

The chain carries TRBV28 and TRBJ2-7; D remains unclear. The CDR3 consists of 17 residues. Per germline, CDR1 MDHEN and CDR2 SYDVKM. Deletions cut 4 bases from V and 2 bases from J, with 21 bases between. The CDR3 reads CASSSLSRARPTYEQYF. CDR3 nucleotides: TGTGCCAGCAGTTCCCTGTCGCGCGCTAGGCCCACCTACGAGCAGTACTTC.

This chain links TRBV28 with TRBJ2-7; a weak D match, TRBD1 (5 bases). Between the trimmed V and J ends, which lost 6 bases and 3 bases, there was a span of 18 bases. The germline V gene has CDR1 MDHEN and CDR2 SYDVKM. The length of the CDR3 is 15 residues. CDR3 protein: CASSPDSLGNYEQYF. The CDR3 bases are TGTGCCAGCAGCCCCGACAGTTTGGGTAACTACGAGCAGTACTTC. The full variable domain, its missing parts supplied by reference TRBV28 and TRBJ2-7, is DVKVTQSSRYLVKRTGEKVFLECVQDMDHENMFWYRQDPGLGLRLIYFSYDVKMKEKGDIPEGYSVSREKKERFSLILESASTNQTSMYLCASSPDSLGNYEQYFGPGTRLTVT.

The chain employs TRBV28 and TRBJ2-7, with 8 positions matching TRBD1. Germline CDR1 MDHEN, CDR2 SYDVKM. Trimming cost V 5 bases and J 4 bases; bases outside gene matches: 7. The CDR3 spans 14 residues. CDR3 amino acids: CASSARTGYYEQYF. CDR3 in DNA: TGTGCCAGCAGTGCAAGGACAGGGTATTACGAGCAGTACTTC. Looking up the rest from reference TRBV28 and TRBJ2-7 gives the full variable domain: DVKVTQSSRYLVKRTGEKVFLECVQDMDHENMFWYRQDPGLGLRLIYFSYDVKMKEKGDIPEGYSVSREKKERFSLILESASTNQTSMYLCASSARTGYYEQYFGPGTRLTVT.

The rearrangement joins TRBV6-1 to TRBJ2-3; D is uncertain. CDR3 length: 13 amino acids. Trimming took off 7 bases at V and 3 bases at J, with 11 bases between the two ends. Germline assignment: CDR1 MNHNS and CDR2 SASEGT. The CDR3: CASISPGTDTQYF. Written as DNA, the CDR3 is TGTGCCAGCATCAGCCCCGGGACAGATACGCAGTATTTT.

V and J are TRBV27 and TRBJ2-2; D is uncertain. This CDR3 has 15 amino acids. Germline loops: CDR1 MNHEY, CDR2 SMNVEV (reference sequence). Trimming pared 4 bases from V and 6 bases from J, leaving 15 bases between. CDR3 region: CASSSRPLVAGELFF. The CDR3, as DNA: TGTGCCAGCAGTTCACGACCCCTAGTAGCCGGGGAGCTGTTTTTT.

V is TRBV5-8 and J is TRBJ1-1; D remains ambiguous. The CDR3 sequence is 13 residues long. Germline V lookup: CDR1 SGHTS, CDR2 YDEGEE. V shed 4 bases and J shed 0 bases, with 7 bases lying between them. CDR3: CASSIVMNTEAFF. DNA of the CDR3: TGTGCCAGCAGCATCGTAATGAACACTGAAGCTTTCTTT.

The chain uses TRBV7-2 and TRBJ2-3; D call uncertain. Trimming left V 4 bases short and J 6 bases short, with 8 bases between. This CDR3 spans 12 amino acids. Germline values: CDR1 SGHTA, CDR2 FQGNSA. The CDR3 loop is CASSYSGDTQYF. The CDR3 DNA reads TGTGCCAGCAGCTATAGTGGGGATACGCAGTATTTT. The full variable domain, rest sourced from reference TRBV7-2 and TRBJ2-3, is GAGVSQSPSNKVTEKGKDVELRCDPISGHTALYWYRQSLGQGLEFLIYFQGNSAPDKSGLPSDRFSAERTGGSVSTLTIQRTQQEDSAVYLCASSYSGDTQYFGPGTRLTVL.

The gene calls are TRBV5-1 and TRBJ2-1; D remains ambiguous. This CDR3 is built from 15 residues. CDR1 is SGHRS and CDR2 is YFSETQ in the germline V gene. V was pared by 2 bases and J by 2 bases, with 11 bases between. CDR3 DNA: TGCGCCAGCAGCTTAGATCTGGACGCCTACAATGAGCAGTTCTTC. It is translated as CASSLDLDAYNEQFF.

This clone has just one count. The chain carries TRBV28 and TRBJ1-2; D unclear. The germline V gene has CDR1 MDHEN and CDR2 SYDVKM. The CDR3 totals 15 residues. Trimming removed 5 bases from V and 6 bases from J, with 19 bases in between. The CDR3 loop reads CASSPPVRLPDGYTF. Written as DNA, the CDR3 is TGTGCCAGCAGTCCCCCTGTACGGCTCCCCGATGGCTACACCTTC.

The gene calls are TRBV6-5 and TRBJ2-7, with 7 positions matching TRBD2. V lost 5 bases, J lost 2 bases, and 6 bases stayed unmatched. The V gene's germline CDR1 is MNHEY and CDR2 SVGAGI. There are 14 residues in the CDR3. In nucleotides, the CDR3 is TGTGCCAGCAGTCGTTCGGGAGGAGCCTACGAGCAGTACTTC. Its translation is CASSRSGGAYEQYF.

The chain uses TRBV28 and TRBJ2-5; D possibly corresponds to TRBD2 (6 bases). In germline, CDR1 is MDHEN, CDR2 SYDVKM. V lost 8 bases to trimming and J lost 1 base, with 20 bases between them. CDR3 size: 16 residues. The CDR3: CASLGRLGRSQETQYF. The DNA for the CDR3 is TGTGCCAGCCTGGGGCGTCTGGGGAGGTCCCAAGAGACCCAGTACTTC. Using reference TRBV28 and TRBJ2-5 for the parts outside the CDR3, the full variable domain is DVKVTQSSRYLVKRTGEKVFLECVQDMDHENMFWYRQDPGLGLRLIYFSYDVKMKEKGDIPEGYSVSREKKERFSLILESASTNQTSMYLCASLGRLGRSQETQYFGPGTRLLVL.

The rearrangement joins TRBV4-2 to TRBJ2-7; weak D call: TRBD1 (5 bases). Germline loops: CDR1 LGHNA, CDR2 YNFKEQ. The length of the CDR3 is 15 residues. Trimming removed 1 base from V and 6 bases from J, with 16 bases in between. CDR3 region: CASSQVPGNLLEQYF. The CDR3 DNA reads TGTGCCAGCAGCCAAGTACCAGGGAATTTACTCGAGCAGTACTTC.

This clone was seen once. The rearrangement links TRBV29-1 to TRBJ1-2, with 7 bases fitting TRBD1. The CDR3 extends over 12 amino acids. The germline V gene has CDR1 SQVTM and CDR2 ANQGSEA. V shed 6 bases, J shed 0 bases, and the junction held 1 base outside the gene matches. The CDR3: CSVGTANYGYTF. In DNA, the CDR3 is TGCAGCGTGGGGACAGCTAACTATGGCTACACCTTC.

This sequence joins TRBV10-3 and TRBJ1-5, with a tentative D call TRBD1 (6 bases). Deletions cut 2 bases from V and 6 bases from J, with 17 bases between. Germline V gene data show CDR1 as ENHRY and CDR2 as SYGVKD. This CDR3 region has 16 residues. In DNA, the CDR3 is TGTGCCATCAGTGAGGTGGGGGGCTCTTCACGTCAGCCCCAGCATTTT. Its protein is CAISEVGGSSRQPQHF.

The chain employs TRBV28 and TRBJ1-2; possible D gene TRBD1, 6 bases. The germline V gene has CDR1 MDHEN and CDR2 SYDVKM. V was cut by 2 bases and J by 2 bases, with 15 bases left in between. The CDR3 has 16 amino acids. CDR3 sequence: CASSLRGQGINYGYTF. In DNA, the CDR3 is TGTGCCAGCAGTTTAAGGGGCCAGGGGATAAACTATGGCTACACCTTC.

The chain recombines TRBV10-3 with TRBJ2-7; D may be TRBD1 (5 bases). Looked up from germline, CDR1 is ENHRY and CDR2 is SYGVKD. Deletions cut 5 bases from V and 7 bases from J, with 12 bases between. CDR3 length equals 12 residues. CDR3 residues: CAISHRLSEQYF. The CDR3 DNA is TGTGCCATCAGTCACAGGTTGTCGGAGCAGTACTTC.

The CDR3 region has the DNA TGTGCCAGCAGCTTGGGGGGGGGCCAGCCCCAGCATTTT. It translates to CASSLGGGQPQHF. This sequence joins TRBV11-2 and TRBJ1-5, with a tentative D call TRBD1 (6 bases). The CDR3 length is 13 residues. V shed 3 bases and J shed 7 bases, with 10 bases lying between them. Germline assignment: CDR1 SGHAT and CDR2 FQNNGV.

This rearrangement joins TRBV11-2 to TRBJ1-1; 7 nucleotides match TRBD1. Germline values: CDR1 SGHAT, CDR2 FQNNGV. This CDR3 is built from 14 residues. The V gene end was trimmed by 4 bases and the J gene end by 5 bases; junction bases not matched to a gene: 7. The CDR3 DNA reads TGTGCCAGCAGCTCTAGACAGGGTAGGACTGAAGCTTTCTTT. It codes for CASSSRQGRTEAFF.